The 18 T cell receptor beta chains presented below share a single source sample, sequenced in a study of blood T cell repertoires in COVID-19. The assay was immunoSEQ multiplex PCR, and TCRdb's table has in-frame clones only and misses some. The sample lists about 140,000 clones; around 83% were seen once. Source material: peripheral blood. Receptors were obtained from a man between 60 and 70 years old with active or convalescent COVID-19.

Comment on this clone: The junction shows a germline mismatch at one end, possibly a read error. This chain connects TRBV29-1 to TRBJ1-1; 7 positions match TRBD1. The CDR3 totals 14 residues. Germline values: CDR1 SQVTM, CDR2 ANQGSEA. The CDR3, as DNA: TGCAGCGTGGAAGAGGGGCAGGGGGACACTGAAGCTTTCTTT. Its protein product is CSVEEGQGDTEAFF. The whole variable domain, remainder taken from reference TRBV29-1 and TRBJ1-1, is SAVISQKPSRDICQRGTSLTIQCQVDSQVTMMFWYRQQPGQSLTLIATANQGSEATYESGFVIDKFPISRPNLTFSTLTVSNMSPEDSSIYLCSVEEGQGDTEAFFGQGTRLTVV.

CDR3 sequence (DNA): TGTGCCAGCAGCTTCGTTACAACTAATTCACCCCTCCACTTT. This translates into CASSFVTTNSPLHF. The chain recombines TRBV11-2 with TRBJ1-6, with D unclear. This CDR3 contains 14 residues. The ends were cut back, 3 bases at V and 6 bases at J, with 9 bases in the middle. Germline values: CDR1 SGHAT, CDR2 FQNNGV.

The rearrangement joins TRBV19 to TRBJ2-5, with D maybe TRBD1 (6 bases). Germline CDR1 is LNHDA and CDR2 is SQIVND (reference sequence). The CDR3 contains 14 residues. The V gene lost 3 bases and the J gene lost 5 bases, with 13 bases spanning the gap. CDR3 amino acids: CASSISGTSETQYF. CDR3 DNA: TGTGCCAGTAGTATCTCCGGGACAAGTGAGACCCAGTACTTC.

This clone came up a few times. The chain uses TRBV7-2 and TRBJ2-1; 7 nucleotides agree with TRBD2. This CDR3 region has 18 residues. V lost 3 bases, J lost 7 bases, and 18 bases stayed unmatched. Germline V lookup: CDR1 SGHTA, CDR2 FQGNSA. CDR3 DNA sequence: TGTGCCAGCAGCTTTCGACTAGCTAGCCACCGTACCACAAATGAGCAGTTCTTC. Residues: CASSFRLASHRTTNEQFF.

This clone came up a few times. One end of the junction varies from germline; a read error may be responsible. The chain uses TRBV7-9 and TRBJ1-1; TRBD1 might be the D (5 bases). Germline loops: CDR1 SEHNR, CDR2 FQNEAQ (reference sequence). CDR3 size: 11 residues. The CDR3: CASSQFGGPSF. In DNA form, the CDR3 reads TGTGCCAGCAGCCAATTCGGGGGACCTTCCTTT.

The chain carries TRBV6-5 and TRBJ1-2, with TRBD1 matching over 7 bases. Germline V gene sequence: CDR1 MNHEY, CDR2 SVGAGI. The V and J ends lost 4 bases and 7 bases, in that order; junction bases with no gene match: 6. The CDR3 has 13 amino acids. The CDR3 is CASSSRQGRGYTF. The CDR3 nucleotides are TGTGCCAGCAGTTCACGACAGGGTCGTGGCTACACCTTC.

The gene calls are TRBV30 and TRBJ1-4; 9 bases align to TRBD1. Germline values: CDR1 GTSNPN, CDR2 SVGIG (reference sequence). V dropped 0 bases and J dropped 8; count of bases not matched to a gene: 4. The CDR3 runs to 14 residues. The DNA of the CDR3 is TGTGCCTGGAGTGTGGGACAGGGTAGAGAAAAACTGTTTTTT. It yields the protein CAWSVGQGREKLFF.

The CDR3 sequence is CASSVSAKNEQFF. The CDR3 DNA is TGTGCCAGCAGCGTAAGTGCTAAGAATGAGCAGTTCTTC. J is TRBJ2-1 and V is TRBV9, with unresolved D. CDR1 and CDR2 from the germline V gene are SGDLS and YYNGEE. The CDR3 totals 13 residues. V shed 1 base and J shed 7 bases, with 9 bases lying between them. The full variable domain, rest sourced from reference TRBV9 and TRBJ2-1, is DSGVTQTPKHLITATGQRVTLRCSPRSGDLSVYWYQQSLDQGLQFLIQYYNGEERAKGNILERFSAQQFPDLHSELNLSSLELGDSALYFCASSVSAKNEQFFGPGTRLTVL.

The chain recombines TRBV11-3 with TRBJ2-5, with D possibly TRBD2 on 5 matching bases. Trimming took 0 bases from V and 4 from J, leaving 12 bases between them. This CDR3 comprises 15 residues. Germline CDR1 SGHNT, CDR2 YENEEA. The CDR3 loop reads CASSLDMVARETQYF. CDR3 bases: TGTGCCAGCAGCTTAGATATGGTAGCGAGAGAGACCCAGTACTTC.

This clone was counted a single time. The chain recombines TRBV4-1 with TRBJ1-1, with TRBD1 matching over 7 bases. The CDR3 spans 15 residues. V was pared by 4 bases and J by 5 bases, with 10 bases of the junction left unmatched. Germline V gene lookup returns CDR1 MGHRA and CDR2 YSYEKL. This chain's CDR3 is CASSLLDRARTEAFF. CDR3 bases: TGCGCCAGCAGCCTACTCGACAGGGCACGGACTGAAGCTTTCTTT.

This clone was picked up a small number of times. The chain links TRBV7-2 to TRBJ2-7; D possibly corresponds to TRBD1 (6 bases). Germline-derived CDR1 and CDR2 are SGHTA and FQGNSA. This CDR3 is 15 amino acids long. The V and J ends lost 5 bases and 3 bases respectively, with 17 bases between them. CDR3 in amino acids: CASSPSGTTSYEQYF. The CDR3, as DNA: TGTGCCAGCAGCCCATCCGGGACAACCAGCTACGAGCAGTACTTC.

This clone was seen only once. This chain uses TRBV19 with TRBJ2-5, with 9 bases identical to TRBD2. CDR1 and CDR2 from the germline V gene are LNHDA and SQIVND (reference sequence). The V gene end was trimmed by 10 bases and the J gene end by 2 bases; junction bases not matched to a gene: 17. The CDR3 contains 17 residues. Here the CDR3 reads CATGRGRVAGVQETQYF. CDR3 DNA: TGTGCCACGGGACGCGGGAGGGTAGCGGGAGTACAAGAGACCCAGTACTTC.

The chain is built from TRBV5-1 and TRBJ2-7; D not certain. Trimming pared 4 bases from V and 2 bases from J, leaving 13 bases between. The CDR3 spans 14 residues. Germline V gene data show CDR1 as SGHRS and CDR2 as YFSETQ. CDR3 bases: TGCGCCAGCAGCCCCAGCGTTTCCACCTACGAGCAGTACGTC. As protein: CASSPSVSTYEQYV.

V is TRBV9 and J is TRBJ2-1; D is undetermined. The germline V gene has CDR1 SGDLS and CDR2 YYNGEE. V lost 0 bases to trimming and J lost 7 bases, with 14 bases between them. The CDR3 extends over 15 amino acids. Here the CDR3 DNA reads TGTGCCAGCAGCGTAGTTGAGTCGCTGGAGAATGAGCAGTTCTTC. Translated: CASSVVESLENEQFF.

This clone came up a few times. J is TRBJ1-5 and V is TRBV21-1; the DNA was not used to check the table's D call, TRBD1. TRBV21-1 is a documented pseudogene. This CDR3 has 16 amino acids. The CDR3 DNA is TGTGCCAGCAGCAAAGTGTCGACAGACAGCAATCAGCCCCAGCATTTT. It is translated as CASSKVSTDSNQPQHF.

CDR3 residues: CARSLGDWAGMNTEAFF. CDR3 coding DNA: TGTGCCAGAAGCTTAGGGGATTGGGCAGGGATGAACACTGAAGCTTTCTTT. This chain links TRBV7-5 with TRBJ1-1; the table gives TRBD1 as D, unverified against the DNA. TRBV7-5 is annotated as a pseudogene. The CDR3 covers 17 residues.

This rearrangement joins TRBV7-2 to TRBJ1-3, with D perhaps TRBD1 (5 bases). Deletions cut 0 bases from V and 4 bases from J, with 10 bases between. Germline V CDR1 and CDR2: SGHTA, FQGNSA. The CDR3 has 15 amino acids. CDR3 in amino acids: CASSLAGGAGNTIYF. CDR3 nucleotide sequence: TGTGCCAGCAGCTTAGCAGGAGGGGCCGGAAACACCATATATTTT.

This clone was counted only a few times. CDR3: CAANEASGNTIYF. The CDR3 DNA reads TGTGCCGCCAACGAGGCCTCTGGAAACACCATATATTTT. The J gene is TRBJ1-3, the V gene TRBV12-3 or TRBV12-4; D call uncertain. Trimming removed 11 bases from V and 0 bases from J, with 11 bases in between. The CDR3 covers 13 residues.